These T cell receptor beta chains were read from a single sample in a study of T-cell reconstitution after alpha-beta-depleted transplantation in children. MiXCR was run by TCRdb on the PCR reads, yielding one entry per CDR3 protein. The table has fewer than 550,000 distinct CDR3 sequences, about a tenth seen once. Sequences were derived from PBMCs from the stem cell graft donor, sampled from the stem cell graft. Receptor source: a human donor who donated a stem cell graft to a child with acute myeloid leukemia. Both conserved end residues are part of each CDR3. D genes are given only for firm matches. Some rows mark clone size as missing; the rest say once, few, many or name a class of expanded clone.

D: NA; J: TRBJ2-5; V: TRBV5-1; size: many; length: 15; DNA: TGCGCCAGCAGCTTGGGTAGTGGGACCCAAGAGACCCAGTACTTC; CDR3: CASSLGSGTQETQYF
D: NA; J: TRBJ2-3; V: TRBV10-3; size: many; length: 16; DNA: TGTGCCATCAGTGGAGGGGGGGCACCTCGCACAGATACGCAGTATTTT; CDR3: CAISGGGAPRTDTQYF
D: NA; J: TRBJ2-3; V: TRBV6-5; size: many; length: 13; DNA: TGTGCCATCTATAGCAGGTGGGCAGATACGCAGTATTTT; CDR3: CAIYSRWADTQYF
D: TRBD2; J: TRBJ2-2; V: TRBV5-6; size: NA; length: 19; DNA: TGTGCCAGCAGCTTGATCTCCGGGACTAGCGGGAGAGGCACCGGGGAGCTGTTTTTT; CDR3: CASSLISGTSGRGTGELFF
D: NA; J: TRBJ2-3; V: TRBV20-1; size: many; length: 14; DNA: TGCAGTGCTCCCGACGGGGGCGGGGGTGATACGCAGTATTTT; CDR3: CSAPDGGGGDTQYF
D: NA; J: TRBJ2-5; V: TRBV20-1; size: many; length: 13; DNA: TGCAGTGCCAGCCGTCGGAGGAGAGAGACCCAGTACTTC; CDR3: CSASRRRRETQYF
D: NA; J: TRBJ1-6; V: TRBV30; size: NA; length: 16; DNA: TGTGCCTGGAGTCTAAGAGGAGGCTCCTATAATTCACCCCTCCACTTT; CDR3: CAWSLRGGSYNSPLHF
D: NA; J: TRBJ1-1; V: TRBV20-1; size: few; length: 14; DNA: TGCAGTGCTAGACCCGGGGCAGAACCCAGTGAAGCTTTCTTT; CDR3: CSARPGAEPSEAFF
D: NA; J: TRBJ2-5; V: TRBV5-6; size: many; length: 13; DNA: TGTGCCAGCAGCTTGGCGTTAGAAGAGACCCAGTACTTC; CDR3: CASSLALEETQYF
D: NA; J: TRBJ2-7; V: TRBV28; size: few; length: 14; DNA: TGTGCCAGCAGTTCCGGGATGCGCTCCTACGAGCAGTACTTC; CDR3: CASSSGMRSYEQYF
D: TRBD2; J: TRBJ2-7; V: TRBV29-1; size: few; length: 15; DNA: TGCAGCGTTGAAGGTAGCGGGAAGAGCTCCTACGAGCAGTACTTC; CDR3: CSVEGSGKSSYEQYF
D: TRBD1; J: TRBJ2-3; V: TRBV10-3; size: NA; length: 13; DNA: TGTGCCATCAGGGGACAGGCCACAGATACGCAGTATTTT; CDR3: CAIRGQATDTQYF
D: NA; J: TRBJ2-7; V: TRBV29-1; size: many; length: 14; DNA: TGCAGCGTTGATAAGGGGCAGGGCGGGTACGAGCAGTACTTC; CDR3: CSVDKGQGGYEQYF
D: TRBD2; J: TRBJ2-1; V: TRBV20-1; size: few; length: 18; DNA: TGCAGTGCTAGAGGACTAGCGGGCGCTCAGCGCCCCTACAATGAGCAGTTCTTC; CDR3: CSARGLAGAQRPYNEQFF
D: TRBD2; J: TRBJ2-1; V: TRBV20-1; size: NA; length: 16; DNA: TGCAGTGCTAGAGATTCGAAAGCGGGAACCTACAATGAGCAGTTCTTC; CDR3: CSARDSKAGTYNEQFF
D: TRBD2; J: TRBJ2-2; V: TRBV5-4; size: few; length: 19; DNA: TGTGCCAGCAGCTTGGAGCTAGCGGGGAACACCTCGGGGACCGGGGAGCTGTTTTTT; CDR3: CASSLELAGNTSGTGELFF
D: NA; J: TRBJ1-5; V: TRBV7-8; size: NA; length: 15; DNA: TGTGCCAGCAGCGCACTTAGGGTGGGTATGCAGCCCCAGCATTTT; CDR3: CASSALRVGMQPQHF
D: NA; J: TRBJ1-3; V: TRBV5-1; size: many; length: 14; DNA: TGCGCCAGCAGCCCCGGGGGGGCTGGAAACACCATATATTTT; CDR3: CASSPGGAGNTIYF
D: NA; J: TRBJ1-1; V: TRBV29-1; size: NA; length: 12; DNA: TGCAGCGTTGAGGAAGAGCTCAGGAGGGCTTTCTTT; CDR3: CSVEEELRRAFF